Following are 27 T cell receptor beta chains from one sample sequenced in a study of control samples from healthy donors and cancer patients. TCRdb keeps only in-frame clones here, not all; method: immunoSEQ multiplex PCR. The sample carries approximately 190,000 clones, about 90% recorded once. Specimen: blood. Source of these receptors: a man between 25 and 39 years old in good health.

This sequence joins TRBV3-1 (or the pseudogene TRBV3-2) and TRBJ2-1; TRBD2 matches 16 bases. The CDR3 is 17 amino acids. The germline gives CDR1 LGHDT, CDR2 YNNKEL (reference sequence). Germline trimming cut 4 bases from V and 6 bases from J; bases unmatched to any gene: 6. The CDR3 DNA reads as TGTGCCAGCAGCCCCGGGACTAGCGGGGGGGCCTTCAATGAGCAGTTCTTC. Translating it yields CASSPGTSGGAFNEQFF.

This chain uses TRBV30 with TRBJ1-4; no clear D gene. Looked up from germline, CDR1 is GTSNPN and CDR2 is SVGIG (reference sequence). Trimming removed 0 bases from V and 11 bases from J, with 16 bases in between. The CDR3 runs to 14 residues. CDR3 sequence: CAWSVGLTQGKLFF. CDR3 nucleotide sequence: TGTGCCTGGAGTGTAGGTTTGACCCAAGGGAAACTGTTTTTT. Variable domain in full (rest from reference TRBV30 and TRBJ1-4): SQTIHQWPATLVQPVGSPLSLECTVEGTSNPNLYWYRQAAGRGLQLLFYSVGIGQISSEVPQNLSASRPQDRQFILSSKKLLLSDSGFYLCAWSVGLTQGKLFFGSGTQLSVL.

This clone was seen a single time. The chain carries TRBV10-3 and TRBJ2-7; TRBD1 aligns across 8 bases. Trimming took 0 bases from V and 4 from J; bases not matched to a gene: 17. The CDR3 extends over 19 amino acids. In germline, CDR1 is ENHRY, CDR2 SYGVKD. CDR3 in amino acids: CAISESTGKRDRPRYEQYF. The CDR3 bases are TGTGCCATCAGTGAGTCGACGGGTAAGAGGGACAGGCCCCGGTACGAGCAGTACTTC.

V and J are TRBV7-6 and TRBJ2-4; 13 bases fit TRBD2. This CDR3 has 18 amino acids. J was trimmed by 3 bases and V by 0 bases; bases with no gene match: 5. Per germline, CDR1 SGHVS and CDR2 FNYEAQ. This chain's CDR3 is CASSLALAGGPGKNIQYF. In nucleotides, the CDR3 is TGTGCCAGCAGCTTAGCACTAGCGGGGGGGCCGGGCAAAAACATTCAGTACTTC.

The chain has TRBV7-6 and TRBJ2-1; D possibly corresponds to TRBD2 (7 bases). This CDR3 is built from 18 residues. Trimming removed 5 bases from V and 7 bases from J, with 27 bases in between. Germline V gene sequence: CDR1 SGHVS, CDR2 FNYEAQ. The CDR3 DNA follows: TGTGCCAGCAGCCTCTCCTCGAGAAGGGGGGGGGCTATGAATGAGCAGTTCTTC. Translation gives CASSLSSRRGGAMNEQFF.

V is TRBV6-4 and J is TRBJ2-3; 7 nucleotides match TRBD2. The V segment lost 2 bases and the J segment 1 base; nucleotides outside the gene matches: 0. The CDR3 is made up of 14 amino acids. Germline V gives CDR1 MRHNA, CDR2 SNTAGT. The CDR3 reads CASSDAGGTDTQYF. For the CDR3, the DNA is TGTGCCAGCAGTGACGCGGGGGGCACAGATACGCAGTATTTT.

This CDR3 reads CASSVAFGNTIYF. In DNA, the CDR3 is TGTGCCAGCAGCGTAGCTTTTGGAAACACCATATATTTT. The chain has TRBV9 and TRBJ1-3; D ambiguous. The CDR3 runs to 13 residues. V was cut by 0 bases and J by 3 bases, with 4 bases left in between. Germline assignment: CDR1 SGDLS and CDR2 YYNGEE.

The count of this clone is one. The CDR3 spells CASSQPGRAYEQYF. The CDR3 bases are TGTGCCAGCAGCCAACCAGGACGAGCCTACGAGCAGTACTTC. The chain uses TRBV3-1 (or the pseudogene TRBV3-2) and TRBJ2-7; D is ambiguous. Trimming stripped 2 bases from V and 2 bases from J, with 10 bases between. In germline, CDR1 is LGHDT, CDR2 YNNKEL (reference sequence). The CDR3 is 14 amino acids.

The genes are TRBV6-6 and TRBJ1-2; the match to TRBD1 covers 11 bases. Germline CDR1 reads MNHNY; CDR2 reads SVGAGI (reference sequence). The CDR3 has 15 amino acids. The junction had 7 bases not matched to a gene; V was cut back by 6 bases and J by 4 bases. The CDR3 is CASSLDRGRGYGYTF. In nucleotides, the CDR3 is TGTGCCAGCAGCCTGGACAGGGGGCGCGGCTATGGCTACACCTTC.

CDR3 coding DNA: TGTGCCAGCAGCTTGGTACTTAAGACTAGCGGGGGGAGCACAGATACGCAGTATTTT. Translated: CASSLVLKTSGGSTDTQYF. This chain joins TRBV5-6 and TRBJ2-3; TRBD2 matches 13 bases. V was pared by 0 bases and J by 0 bases, with 7 bases of the junction left unmatched. Germline CDR1 SGHDT, CDR2 YYEEEE. The CDR3 spans 19 residues.

The chain employs TRBV29-1 and TRBJ2-2, with D perhaps matching TRBD1 or TRBD2 (6 bases each). The CDR3 runs 14 residues. The V and J ends lost 3 bases and 6 bases respectively, with 14 bases between them. The germline V gene encodes CDR1 SQVTM and CDR2 ANQGSEA. Here the CDR3 reads CSVELGGGPGELFF. CDR3 in DNA: TGCAGCGTTGAGCTAGGAGGGGGTCCCGGGGAGCTGTTTTTT.

This chain uses TRBV6-6 with TRBJ2-3, with TRBD1 as a possible D gene (5 bases). Germline assignment: CDR1 MNHNY and CDR2 SVGAGI (reference sequence). This CDR3 spans 15 amino acids. Trimming left V 2 bases short and J 4 bases short, with 13 bases between. The CDR3 DNA follows: TGTGCCAGCAGTTACATACAGGCAAACGCAGATACGCAGTATTTT. This translates into CASSYIQANADTQYF.

The V and J genes are TRBV11-3 and TRBJ2-2; D is perhaps TRBD1 or TRBD2 (5 bases each). CDR1 SGHNT and CDR2 YENEEA come from the germline V gene. The V end was cut by 4 bases, the J end by 1 base, with 19 bases between. This CDR3 has 18 amino acids. In DNA, the CDR3 is TGTGCCAGCAGCTCCTATCTCGCGAGGGACGGGAACACCGGGGAGCTGTTTTTT. Its protein is CASSSYLARDGNTGELFF.

The chain joins TRBV3-1 (or the pseudogene TRBV3-2) to TRBJ1-6; tentatively, D is TRBD1 (6 bases). Per germline, CDR1 LGHDT and CDR2 YNNKEL (reference sequence). The V end lost 5 bases, the J end lost 0 bases, and 23 bases lay between the germline ends. The CDR3 has 20 amino acids. The CDR3 loop is CASSFDPGQWGSSYNSPLHF. The CDR3 region has the DNA TGTGCCAGCAGCTTTGATCCGGGACAATGGGGCAGCTCCTATAATTCACCCCTCCACTTT.

The CDR3, as DNA: TGTGCCAGTAAATATCGGCTCCTCCTAGGAGATGAGCAGTTCTTC. Amino acids: CASKYRLLLGDEQFF. V gene TRBV19 combines with J gene TRBJ2-1; D is undetermined. V lost 7 bases and J lost 8, with 21 bases in between. Germline V gene sequence: CDR1 LNHDA, CDR2 SQIVND (reference sequence). The CDR3 is made up of 15 amino acids.

This clone showed up just once. The gene calls are TRBV7-8 and TRBJ1-4; D possibly corresponds to TRBD1 (6 bases). V was cut by 1 base and J by 1 base, with 10 bases left in between. The CDR3 is 16 residues long. CDR1 and CDR2 (germline): SGHVS, FQNEAQ. The CDR3 DNA follows: TGTGCCAGCAGCTTAGTACCGGGACAAACTAATGAAAAACTGTTTTTT. Amino acids: CASSLVPGQTNEKLFF.

The rearrangement joins TRBV9 to TRBJ2-3; 12 nucleotides align to TRBD2. This CDR3 comprises 15 residues. Germline lookup yields CDR1 SGDLS and CDR2 YYNGEE. J lost 7 bases, V lost 4 bases, and 7 bases had no gene match. Written as DNA, the CDR3 is TGTGCCAGCAGCACCTCTAGCGGGGGGGCCTATACGCAGTATTTT. Translating it yields CASSTSSGGAYTQYF.

The V gene is TRBV11-3, the J gene TRBJ2-1; 8 bases line up with TRBD1. The ends lost 4 bases at V and 6 bases at J; junction bases unmatched: 14. The CDR3 contains 17 residues. Germline CDR1 SGHNT, CDR2 YENEEA. Here the CDR3 reads CASSSLGQGASGNEQFF. In DNA, the CDR3 is TGTGCCAGCAGCTCGTTAGGACAGGGTGCATCGGGCAATGAGCAGTTCTTC.

This clone was found a few times. The chain combines TRBV29-1 with TRBJ2-1; D call uncertain. The germline V gene has CDR1 SQVTM and CDR2 ANQGSEA. This CDR3 has 10 residues. The V and J ends lost 5 bases and 5 bases respectively, with 4 bases between them. In DNA form, the CDR3 reads TGCAGCGTTCAGCACAATGAGCAGTTCTTC. Residues: CSVQHNEQFF.

The chain recombines TRBV30 with TRBJ1-6, with a tentative D call TRBD1 (5 bases). Per germline, CDR1 GTSNPN and CDR2 SVGIG (reference sequence). This CDR3 has 14 residues. The V end lost 2 bases, the J end lost 6 bases, and 11 bases lay between the germline ends. The CDR3 DNA reads as TGTGCCTGGAGTCGTGGGGCGGTTAATTCACCCCTCCACTTT. It translates to CAWSRGAVNSPLHF.

This clone appeared once. The chain recombines TRBV3-1 (or the pseudogene TRBV3-2) with TRBJ1-2; no firm D call. CDR1 LGHDT and CDR2 YNNKEL come from the germline V gene (reference sequence). The CDR3 has 13 amino acids. Between the trimmed V and J ends, which lost 0 bases and 7 bases, there was a span of 9 bases. The CDR3 bases are TGTGCCAGCAGCCAAGACTTTCGGGGTGGCTACACCTTC. It yields the protein CASSQDFRGGYTF.

The chain links TRBV2 to TRBJ1-3, with 9 bases that match TRBD1. With 8 bases clipped from V and 4 bases from J, the junction kept 3 bases outside the gene matches. Per germline, CDR1 SNHLY and CDR2 FYNNEI. This CDR3 is 13 amino acids long. This chain's CDR3 is CASSQGAGNTIYF. Written as DNA, the CDR3 is TGTGCCAGCTCACAGGGGGCAGGAAACACCATATATTTT.

The chain links TRBV5-1 to TRBJ2-1; TRBD1 aligns across 9 bases. CDR3 length: 17 residues. Germline V gives CDR1 SGHRS, CDR2 YFSETQ. Unmatched junction bases numbered 15, after V lost 4 bases and J lost 7 bases. The CDR3 sequence is CASSMRGTGGATNEQFF. The CDR3 DNA reads TGCGCCAGCAGCATGAGGGGTACAGGGGGCGCTACTAATGAGCAGTTCTTC.

A remark on this clone: In the same sample, other DNA sequences code for this CDR3. The CDR3 DNA sequence: TGTGCCAGTAGTATACGTTCGTATGGCTACACCTTC. Translating it yields CASSIRSYGYTF. V is TRBV19 and J is TRBJ1-2; D gene uncertain. This CDR3 is 12 amino acids long. In germline, CDR1 is LNHDA, CDR2 SQIVND (reference sequence). Trimming took 2 bases from V and 5 from J, leaving 6 bases between them.

This clone was picked up one time. This chain connects TRBV30 to TRBJ1-3; D might be TRBD1 (5 bases). This CDR3 comprises 17 residues. Trimming cost V 0 bases and J 2 bases, with 17 bases left between them. The germline gives CDR1 GTSNPN, CDR2 SVGIG (reference sequence). The CDR3 DNA sequence: TGTGCCTGGAGTGTATTCCGGGGGTCGTCGACTGGAAACACCATATATTTT. Encoded protein: CAWSVFRGSSTGNTIYF.

J is TRBJ1-1 and V is TRBV2; no firm D call. This CDR3 has 10 residues. Trimming cost V 8 bases and J 2 bases, with 3 bases left between them. Germline-derived CDR1 and CDR2 are SNHLY and FYNNEI. Here the CDR3 reads CASGNTEAFF. In DNA, the CDR3 is TGTGCCAGCGGCAACACTGAAGCTTTCTTT.

The rearrangement links TRBV14 to TRBJ2-3; 8 bases agree with TRBD2. Germline-derived CDR1 and CDR2 are SGHDN and FVKESK. Germline trimming cut 0 bases from V and 5 bases from J; bases unmatched to any gene: 13. The CDR3 loop spans 18 amino acids. Here the CDR3 DNA reads TGTGCCAGCAGCCAAGATCGGAAAAGCGGGGGCCCAGGAGATACGCAGTATTTT. Residues: CASSQDRKSGGPGDTQYF.